A single sample is the source of the 30 T cell receptor beta chains below, sequenced in a study of cytomegalovirus exposure and HLA in healthy donors. PCR was performed using 60 Vbeta and 13 Jbeta primers. The repertoire was sequenced with immunoSEQ multiplex PCR; TCRdb's copy has only in-frame clones and lacks some. Of under 200,000 clones listed, less than 85% are singletons. Sequencing was carried out using PBMCs. All receptors come from a man in his forties or fifties in good health and CMV-seronegative.

The gene calls are TRBV4-3 and TRBJ1-3; no firm D call. The germline V and J ends were trimmed by 1 base and 0 bases, with 4 bases remaining between them. Germline CDR1 reads LGHNA; CDR2 reads YSLEER. The CDR3 spans 14 residues. CDR3 in amino acids: CASSQANSGNTIYF. The DNA for the CDR3 is TGCGCCAGCAGCCAAGCCAACTCTGGAAACACCATATATTTT.

The rearrangement uses TRBV29-1 and TRBJ2-1, with TRBD2 as a possible D gene (5 bases). Trimming pared 5 bases from V and 0 bases from J, leaving 11 bases between. The V gene's germline CDR1 is SQVTM and CDR2 ANQGSEA. The CDR3 sequence is 14 residues long. The CDR3 reads CSVSLASSYNEQFF. The CDR3 DNA follows: TGCAGCGTTTCCCTAGCCAGCTCCTACAATGAGCAGTTCTTC.

This clone was observed a handful of times. The same CDR3 can be traced to other DNA sequences in this sample. This chain uses TRBV29-1 with TRBJ2-7, with 8 positions matching TRBD1. V trimming: 6 bases; J trimming: 4 bases; junction bases outside the gene matches: 8. CDR3 length equals 13 residues. CDR1 and CDR2 (germline): SQVTM, ANQGSEA. Here the CDR3 DNA reads TGCAGCGTCCAACGACAGGGGTCATACGAGCAGTACTTC. This gives the protein CSVQRQGSYEQYF.

The chain has TRBV5-1 and TRBJ2-7; 8 nucleotides agree with TRBD1. This CDR3 comprises 13 residues. Germline assignment: CDR1 SGHRS and CDR2 YFSETQ. Trimming cost V 4 bases and J 3 bases; bases outside gene matches: 3. The CDR3 sequence: CASSTDRVYEQYF. Here the CDR3 DNA reads TGCGCCAGCAGCACGGACAGGGTCTACGAGCAGTACTTC. The entire variable domain, with the rest obtained from reference TRBV5-1 and TRBJ2-7, is as follows: KAGVTQTPRYLIKTRGQQVTLSCSPISGHRSVSWYQQTPGQGLQFLFEYFSETQRNKGNFPGRFSGRQFSNSRSEMNVSTLELGDSALYLCASSTDRVYEQYFGPGTRLTVT.

This chain links TRBV5-4 with TRBJ2-3; 10 positions match TRBD2. This CDR3 region has 17 residues. V was clipped by 1 base and J by 5 bases; unmatched bases: 10. Germline CDR1 is SGHNT and CDR2 is YYREEE (reference sequence). The chain's CDR3 is CASSLTSGGAWRDTQYF. CDR3 nucleotides: TGTGCCAGCAGCTTGACAAGCGGGGGGGCCTGGAGAGATACGCAGTATTTT. Full variable domain (missing parts from reference TRBV5-4 and TRBJ2-3): ETGVTQSPTHLIKTRGQQVTLRCSSQSGHNTVSWYQQALGQGPQFIFQYYREEENGRGNFPPRFSGLQFPNYSSELNVNALELDDSALYLCASSLTSGGAWRDTQYFGPGTRLTVL.

The chain has TRBV30 and TRBJ2-1, with 8 bases fitting TRBD1. V lost 1 base and J lost 3; bases outside the gene matches: 5. This CDR3 is built from 15 residues. Germline V gene lookup returns CDR1 GTSNPN and CDR2 SVGIG (reference sequence). CDR3 in DNA: TGTGCCTGGAGTGCACAGGGGGTGGTCTACAATGAGCAGTTCTTC. Residues: CAWSAQGVVYNEQFF.

This clone was found once. The chain has TRBV4-1 and TRBJ1-5; TRBD1 matches at 9 bases. This CDR3 is built from 19 residues. Germline V lookup: CDR1 MGHRA, CDR2 YSYEKL. J was trimmed by 1 base and V by 0 bases; bases with no gene match: 10. The CDR3 sequence is CASSQDWGQGLGSNQPQHF. The CDR3 DNA follows: TGCGCCAGCAGCCAAGATTGGGGACAGGGTCTAGGGAGCAATCAGCCCCAGCATTTT.

The V call is TRBV2, the J call TRBJ1-4, with D possibly being TRBD1 (5 bases). This CDR3 comprises 12 residues. Germline V gene lookup returns CDR1 SNHLY and CDR2 FYNNEI. Trimming pared 5 bases from V and 8 bases from J, leaving 9 bases between. The CDR3 loop is CASSTRAEKLFF. The CDR3 DNA reads as TGTGCCAGCAGTACCAGGGCAGAAAAACTGTTTTTT.

This clone was seen a handful of times. The chain is built from TRBV5-6 and TRBJ1-3; 9 bases agree with TRBD1. CDR3 length: 17 amino acids. Germline lookup yields CDR1 SGHDT and CDR2 YYEEEE. The V segment lost 0 bases and the J segment 4 bases; nucleotides outside the gene matches: 8. CDR3 amino acids: CASSLVAGTGSGNTIYF. The CDR3 region has the DNA TGTGCCAGCAGCTTGGTGGCCGGGACAGGGTCCGGAAACACCATATATTTT.

CDR3 bases: TGTGCCAGCAGCGTAGCGCGGGGGCAGGGAACAGATACGCAGTATTTT. The encoded protein is CASSVARGQGTDTQYF. The chain is built from TRBV9 and TRBJ2-3; possibly TRBD2 for D (7 bases). Germline V gene sequence: CDR1 SGDLS, CDR2 YYNGEE. Trimming pared 0 bases from V and 3 bases from J, leaving 14 bases between. This CDR3 has 16 residues.

The chain carries TRBV29-1 and TRBJ1-2; 11 bases are a match to TRBD1. J gave up 5 bases and V 0 bases, and 5 bases lay outside the gene matches. Germline CDR1 SQVTM, CDR2 ANQGSEA. This CDR3 is 15 amino acids long. This CDR3 reads CSVEDPGQGAYGYTF. CDR3 sequence (DNA): TGCAGCGTTGAAGATCCTGGACAGGGGGCTTATGGCTACACCTTC.

This chain uses TRBV30 with TRBJ2-7; no clear D. The ends were cut back, 0 bases at V and 5 bases at J, with 11 bases in the middle. The CDR3 covers 13 residues. CDR1 and CDR2 from the germline V gene are GTSNPN and SVGIG (reference sequence). The CDR3 DNA is TGTGCCTGGAGTGTGGGCAGGAAAAACGAGCAGTACTTC. It translates to CAWSVGRKNEQYF.

The chain couples TRBV4-1 to TRBJ2-1; D may be TRBD1 (5 bases). Germline V lookup: CDR1 MGHRA, CDR2 YSYEKL. CDR3 length: 16 residues. The V end was cut by 0 bases, the J end by 1 base, with 10 bases between. The CDR3: CASSQEAQGSYNEQFF. The CDR3 DNA is TGCGCCAGCAGCCAAGAGGCCCAGGGATCCTACAATGAGCAGTTCTTC.

The chain recombines TRBV27 with TRBJ1-5; D is unresolved. Germline assignment: CDR1 MNHEY and CDR2 SMNVEV (reference sequence). The CDR3 totals 14 residues. Trimming shortened V by 5 bases and J by 4 bases, and 12 bases separated the two germline ends. Here the CDR3 DNA reads TGTGCCAGCAGTCCCGGACTGTGGAATCAGCCCCAGCATTTT. Translation gives CASSPGLWNQPQHF.

The chain carries TRBV4-3 and TRBJ2-2; D is undetermined. In germline, CDR1 is LGHNA, CDR2 YSLEER. CDR3 length: 15 amino acids. Trimming cost V 0 bases and J 4 bases, with 9 bases left between them. CDR3 region: CASSQESRITGELFF. CDR3 in DNA: TGCGCCAGCAGCCAAGAGTCGAGGATCACCGGGGAGCTGTTTTTT.

The genes are TRBV7-2 and TRBJ1-1, with D hard to call. Looked up from germline, CDR1 is SGHTA and CDR2 is FQGNSA. V shed 1 base and J shed 11 bases, with 14 bases lying between them. This CDR3 has 13 amino acids. The CDR3 spells CASSLEPHPYAFF. The DNA for the CDR3 is TGTGCCAGCAGCTTAGAACCACATCCTTATGCTTTCTTT.

Written as DNA, the CDR3 is TGCGCCAGCAGCTTGGTTCTAGCGGGATCCTACGAGCAGTACTTC. Its translation: CASSLVLAGSYEQYF. The chain recombines TRBV5-1 with TRBJ2-7; TRBD2 agrees at 9 bases. The germline gives CDR1 SGHRS, CDR2 YFSETQ. With 0 bases clipped from V and 1 base from J, the junction kept 2 bases outside the gene matches. This CDR3 comprises 15 residues.

The V and J genes are TRBV5-6 and TRBJ2-1, with 13 bases that match TRBD2. CDR1 is SGHDT, CDR2 YYEEEE, per germline. J was trimmed by 6 bases and V by 4 bases; bases with no gene match: 4. The CDR3 sequence is 15 residues long. For the CDR3, the DNA is TGTGCCAGCAGCCGGGGACTAGCGGGATTCAATGAGCAGTTCTTC. It specifies CASSRGLAGFNEQFF.

The V gene is TRBV29-1, the J gene TRBJ1-1; 9 bases align to TRBD1. The CDR3 contains 13 residues. Germline-derived CDR1 and CDR2 are SQVTM and ANQGSEA. Trimming cost V 5 bases and J 8 bases; bases outside gene matches: 9. CDR3: CSVWGQGREEAFF. The CDR3 nucleotides are TGCAGCGTTTGGGGACAGGGTCGGGAAGAAGCTTTCTTT.

In its sample, this clone was seen a few times. The rearrangement joins TRBV5-6 to TRBJ1-1, with D perhaps TRBD1 (5 bases). The CDR3 covers 15 residues. Germline V gives CDR1 SGHDT, CDR2 YYEEEE. The germline V and J ends were trimmed by 4 bases and 0 bases, with 13 bases remaining between them. In DNA, the CDR3 is TGTGCCAGCAGCCCCTATGACAGCATGAACACTGAAGCTTTCTTT. Its protein product is CASSPYDSMNTEAFF.

The CDR3 here is CASSEADSRTEAFF. The CDR3 region has the DNA TGTGCCAGCAGTGAAGCCGACAGTCGCACTGAAGCTTTCTTT. This chain connects TRBV2 to TRBJ1-1; perhaps TRBD1 as D (5 bases). Trimming cost V 0 bases and J 4 bases, with 9 bases left between them. Germline CDR1 is SNHLY and CDR2 is FYNNEI. This CDR3 is built from 14 residues.

J is TRBJ2-5 and V is TRBV29-1; the match to TRBD2 covers 8 bases. After removal of 5 bases from V and 4 bases from J, the junction contained 15 bases not matched to a gene. From germline, CDR1 is SQVTM and CDR2 ANQGSEA. This CDR3 is 16 amino acids long. The CDR3 region has the DNA TGCAGCGTTAGCCCCCCCGGGGGGGCCAACGGAGAGACCCAGTACTTC. Residues: CSVSPPGGANGETQYF.

CDR3 sequence (DNA): TGTGCCTGGGTGGGGGGACAGCCCATCCAAGAGACCCAGTACTTC. This sequence encodes CAWVGGQPIQETQYF. V gene TRBV30 combines with J gene TRBJ2-5; weak D call: TRBD1 (7 bases). CDR3 length equals 15 residues. The V gene's germline CDR1 is GTSNPN and CDR2 SVGIG (reference sequence). Deletions cut 5 bases from V and 1 base from J, with 17 bases between.

This clone showed up just once. This chain joins TRBV6-5 and TRBJ2-1; TRBD1 matches at 10 bases. CDR3 size: 15 residues. Unmatched junction bases numbered 6, after V lost 6 bases and J lost 4 bases. Looked up from germline, CDR1 is MNHEY and CDR2 is SVGAGI. This chain's CDR3 is CASRRTGGGYNEQFF. CDR3 coding DNA: TGTGCCAGCAGAAGGACAGGGGGGGGATACAATGAGCAGTTCTTC.

The rearrangement links TRBV29-1 to TRBJ1-4; TRBD1 agrees at 7 bases. CDR3 size: 14 residues. Germline V gene lookup returns CDR1 SQVTM and CDR2 ANQGSEA. The V gene end was trimmed by 5 bases and the J gene end by 3 bases; junction bases not matched to a gene: 6. This chain's CDR3 is CSVQGGASNEKLFF. CDR3 nucleotide sequence: TGCAGCGTTCAGGGGGGTGCCTCTAATGAAAAACTGTTTTTT.

V is TRBV6-5 and J is TRBJ1-1; 8 positions match TRBD1. The CDR3 spans 12 residues. The V and J ends lost 6 bases and 5 bases, in that order; junction bases with no gene match: 2. CDR1 MNHEY and CDR2 SVGAGI come from the germline V gene. Written as DNA, the CDR3 is TGTGCCAGCAGCCAGGGGGCTACTGAAGCTTTCTTT. Encoded protein: CASSQGATEAFF.

The chain carries TRBV9 and TRBJ1-2; D perhaps matches TRBD1 (5 bases). V lost 3 bases to trimming and J lost 0 bases, with 9 bases between them. In germline, CDR1 is SGDLS, CDR2 YYNGEE. This CDR3 region has 14 residues. The CDR3: CASSEDTSNYGYTF. CDR3 bases: TGTGCCAGCAGCGAGGACACTTCTAACTATGGCTACACCTTC.

In this sample, this clone turned up once. The chain recombines TRBV21-1 with TRBJ1-3. TRBV21-1 is a recognized pseudogene. CDR3 length equals 18 residues. The CDR3 DNA sequence: TGTGCCAGCAGCAAAGAGCGGGACACAAGTAACTCTGGAAACACCATATATTTT. It yields the protein CASSKERDTSNSGNTIYF.

This chain links TRBV10-3 with TRBJ2-5; 7 nucleotides agree with TRBD1. Germline V gives CDR1 ENHRY, CDR2 SYGVKD. The CDR3 has 13 amino acids. V was pared by 9 bases and J by 1 base, with 5 bases of the junction left unmatched. The CDR3 DNA is TGTGCCATAACAGGGGCCGCCCAAGAGACCCAGTACTTC. Translating gives CAITGAAQETQYF.

This chain connects TRBV10-1 to TRBJ1-1; no clear D. Germline V gene sequence: CDR1 WNHNN, CDR2 SYGVQD (reference sequence). The CDR3 has 12 residues. V lost 6 bases and J 1 base, leaving 6 bases between the germline ends. The CDR3 DNA is TGCGCCAGCAGCCGGAGGAACACTGAAGCTTTCTTT. It encodes CASSRRNTEAFF.